Shown below are 8 T cell receptor beta chains from a single sample sequenced in a study of beta chain features in type 1 diabetes (dated by TCRdb to the late 2010s). The library was made by the immunoSEQ multiplex PCR assay. The High Capacity cDNA Reverse Transcription Kit was used to reverse transcribe all of the isolated RNA, meaning that expressed TCRB transcripts were what got sequenced. Not all clones reach the TCRdb copy of this immuneACCESS table, which keeps in-frame sequences only. Checked studies attribute under half of the gap to unresolved V genes and leave the rest unexplained. The sample table holds 120,000 to 150,000 clones, of which roughly 53% were seen once. The ten largest clones take up roughly 0.4% of the sample. Sample: Tregs from blood. The sample's cell subset or site label, in plain terms: regulatory CD4+ T cells. All receptors derive from a man aged 18 to 30 in good health.

The chain joins TRBV6-1 to TRBJ2-7; 10 bases match TRBD1. The J segment lost 3 bases and the V segment lost 6 bases, leaving 2 bases of the junction unmatched. CDR3 size: 13 residues. CDR1 and CDR2 from the germline V gene are MNHNS and SASEGT. CDR3 loop: CASRRTGGYEQYF. For the CDR3, the DNA is TGTGCCAGCAGAAGGACAGGGGGCTACGAGCAGTACTTC.

This clone was seen a few times. The chain couples TRBV7-2 to TRBJ2-7; a possible D gene is TRBD2 (6 bases). Germline V CDR1 and CDR2: SGHTA, FQGNSA. V was clipped by 3 bases and J by 2 bases, with 11 bases between them. The CDR3 spans 14 residues. For the CDR3, the DNA is TGTGCCAGCAGCTTTAGCGGAGACACCTACGAGCAGTACTTC. As protein: CASSFSGDTYEQYF.

This clone was seen more than once but under ten times. The chain links TRBV7-2 to TRBJ2-7; 10 bases agree with TRBD2. J was trimmed by 0 bases and V by 1 base; bases with no gene match: 9. Per the germline V gene, CDR1 is SGHTA and CDR2 is FQGNSA. CDR3 length: 18 residues. Here the CDR3 reads CASSLVSSGGVFSYEQYF. In DNA, the CDR3 is TGTGCCAGCAGCTTAGTGTCCAGCGGGGGGGTATTCTCCTACGAGCAGTACTTC.

V is TRBV18 and J is TRBJ2-7; D might be TRBD2 (5 bases). This CDR3 region has 15 residues. The ends were cut back, 4 bases at V and 6 bases at J, with 19 bases in the middle. Germline lookup yields CDR1 KGHSH and CDR2 LQKENI. CDR3 residues: CASSRTTFVGAEQYF. The CDR3 DNA sequence: TGTGCCAGCTCACGCACAACCTTCGTGGGAGCCGAGCAGTACTTC.

The V call is TRBV7-6, the J call TRBJ2-6; D gene uncertain. CDR1 is SGHVS and CDR2 is FNYEAQ in the germline V gene. V shed 5 bases and J shed 0 bases, with 8 bases lying between them. This CDR3 spans 15 amino acids. The CDR3 DNA is TGTGCCAGCAGCCCTCGTTACTCTGGGGCCAACGTCCTGACTTTC. Its translation: CASSPRYSGANVLTF.

This clone was observed a handful of times. The chain couples TRBV29-1 to TRBJ2-7, with D unresolved. From germline, CDR1 is SQVTM and CDR2 ANQGSEA. CDR3 length equals 12 residues. Trimming removed 4 bases from V and 3 bases from J, with 10 bases in between. The DNA for the CDR3 is TGCAGCGTTGGTCCAGGCCGCTACGAGCAGTACTTC. Its translation is CSVGPGRYEQYF.

The V call is TRBV27, the J call TRBJ2-7; TRBD1 matches at 7 bases. This CDR3 has 13 residues. Germline CDR1 is MNHEY and CDR2 is SMNVEV (reference sequence). V lost 6 bases to trimming and J lost 1 base; unmatched junction nucleotides: 3. In DNA, the CDR3 is TGTGCCAGCAGGAACAGGGGATCCTACGAGCAGTACTTC. It specifies CASRNRGSYEQYF.

The count of this clone is one. The CDR3 region is CASSRLAGGPQETQYF. The DNA for the CDR3 is TGTGCCAGCTCAAGGCTAGCGGGGGGTCCACAAGAGACCCAGTACTTC. The chain has TRBV2 and TRBJ2-5, with 11 positions matching TRBD2. Germline V gene sequence: CDR1 SNHLY, CDR2 FYNNEI. This CDR3 has 16 amino acids. Trimming at V came to 8 bases and at J to 2 bases, leaving 10 bases not matched to a gene. Full variable domain (missing parts from reference TRBV2 and TRBJ2-5): EPEVTQTPSHQVTQMGQEVILRCVPISNHLYFYWYRQILGQKVEFLVSFYNNEISEKSEIFDDQFSVERPDGSNFTLKIRSTKLEDSAMYFCASSRLAGGPQETQYFGPGTRLLVL.